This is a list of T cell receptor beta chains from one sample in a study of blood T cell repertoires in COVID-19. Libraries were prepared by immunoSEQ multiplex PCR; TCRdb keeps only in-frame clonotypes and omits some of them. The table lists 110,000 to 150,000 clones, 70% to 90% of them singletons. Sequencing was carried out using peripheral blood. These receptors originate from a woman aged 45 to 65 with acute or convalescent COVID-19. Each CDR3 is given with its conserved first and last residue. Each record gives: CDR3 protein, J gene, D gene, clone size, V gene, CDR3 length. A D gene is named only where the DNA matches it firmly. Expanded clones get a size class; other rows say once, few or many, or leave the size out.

CDR3 protein: CASSFRLSATEAFF
J gene: TRBJ1-1
D gene: -
clone size: -
V gene: TRBV3-1/TRBV3-2
CDR3 length: 14

CDR3 protein: CASSPGTSWDTDTQYF
J gene: TRBJ2-3
D gene: TRBD2
clone size: -
V gene: TRBV19
CDR3 length: 16

CDR3 protein: CACYGQRPYGYTF
J gene: TRBJ1-2
D gene: -
clone size: -
V gene: TRBV30
CDR3 length: 13

CDR3 protein: CASSYGTGFNQPQHF
J gene: TRBJ1-5
D gene: TRBD1
clone size: few
V gene: TRBV5-1
CDR3 length: 15

CDR3 protein: CASSSQSVSPGNEQFF
J gene: TRBJ2-1
D gene: -
clone size: -
V gene: TRBV7-2
CDR3 length: 16

CDR3 protein: CASSLEKGGQLQDTEAFF
J gene: TRBJ1-1
D gene: TRBD1
clone size: -
V gene: TRBV7-9
CDR3 length: 18

CDR3 protein: CASSRGQSYEQYF
J gene: TRBJ2-7
D gene: -
clone size: -
V gene: TRBV6-2/TRBV6-3
CDR3 length: 13

CDR3 protein: CASSGGVGSYEQYF
J gene: TRBJ2-7
D gene: -
clone size: -
V gene: TRBV9
CDR3 length: 14

CDR3 protein: CASSVDQGQDTEAFF
J gene: TRBJ1-1
D gene: -
clone size: -
V gene: TRBV9
CDR3 length: 15

CDR3 protein: CASSVDRANVLTF
J gene: TRBJ2-6
D gene: -
clone size: -
V gene: TRBV7-2
CDR3 length: 13

CDR3 protein: CASSEPAGGGGELFF
J gene: TRBJ2-2
D gene: -
clone size: -
V gene: TRBV2
CDR3 length: 15

CDR3 protein: CASSYSAMAGGPETQYF
J gene: TRBJ2-5
D gene: TRBD2
clone size: -
V gene: TRBV6-2/TRBV6-3
CDR3 length: 17

CDR3 protein: CASSLDPGPYAEAFF
J gene: TRBJ1-1
D gene: -
clone size: -
V gene: TRBV7-2
CDR3 length: 15

CDR3 protein: CASSQDRTVTSTNEKLFF
J gene: TRBJ1-4
D gene: -
clone size: -
V gene: TRBV4-1
CDR3 length: 18

CDR3 protein: CASSQDVYSSYEQYF
J gene: TRBJ2-7
D gene: -
clone size: -
V gene: TRBV4-3
CDR3 length: 15

CDR3 protein: CAISPGQGSNQPQHF
J gene: TRBJ1-5
D gene: TRBD1
clone size: -
V gene: TRBV10-3
CDR3 length: 15

CDR3 protein: CASSETRVGEKLFF
J gene: TRBJ1-4
D gene: -
clone size: -
V gene: TRBV4-3
CDR3 length: 14

CDR3 protein: CAISRDRVLGAATNEKLFF
J gene: TRBJ1-4
D gene: TRBD1
clone size: -
V gene: TRBV10-3
CDR3 length: 19

CDR3 protein: CASSVTGGGMETQYF
J gene: TRBJ2-5
D gene: -
clone size: few
V gene: TRBV19
CDR3 length: 15

CDR3 protein: CSVVPGGNTEAFF
J gene: TRBJ1-1
D gene: -
clone size: -
V gene: TRBV29-1
CDR3 length: 13

CDR3 protein: CASSQGTPRQPQHF
J gene: TRBJ1-5
D gene: -
clone size: -
V gene: TRBV4-2
CDR3 length: 14

CDR3 protein: CASRTDGNTIYF
J gene: TRBJ1-3
D gene: -
clone size: -
V gene: TRBV5-8
CDR3 length: 12

CDR3 protein: CASSQGQSTDTQYF
J gene: TRBJ2-3
D gene: -
clone size: -
V gene: TRBV5-8
CDR3 length: 14

CDR3 protein: CASSLAQGTAGELFF
J gene: TRBJ2-2
D gene: -
clone size: -
V gene: TRBV7-9
CDR3 length: 15

CDR3 protein: CASSLGGTMGEKLFF
J gene: TRBJ1-4
D gene: -
clone size: -
V gene: TRBV5-4
CDR3 length: 15

CDR3 protein: CASSNPGTSTDTQYF
J gene: TRBJ2-3
D gene: -
clone size: -
V gene: TRBV9
CDR3 length: 15

CDR3 protein: CASSAEDRQWNTIYF
J gene: TRBJ1-3
D gene: -
clone size: few
V gene: TRBV2
CDR3 length: 15

CDR3 protein: CASSLVSGYEKLFF
J gene: TRBJ1-4
D gene: -
clone size: -
V gene: TRBV5-1
CDR3 length: 14

CDR3 protein: CASSPLGPRDTQYF
J gene: TRBJ2-3
D gene: -
clone size: -
V gene: TRBV6-5
CDR3 length: 14

CDR3 protein: CASSLAGQGLAFF
J gene: TRBJ1-1
D gene: TRBD1
clone size: few
V gene: TRBV7-8
CDR3 length: 13

CDR3 protein: CASSPQQGYEQYF
J gene: TRBJ2-7
D gene: -
clone size: once
V gene: TRBV27
CDR3 length: 13

CDR3 protein: CASSQETGSSGNTIYF
J gene: TRBJ1-3
D gene: -
clone size: -
V gene: TRBV4-2
CDR3 length: 16

CDR3 protein: CASSLEGVGTEAFF
J gene: TRBJ1-1
D gene: -
clone size: -
V gene: TRBV13
CDR3 length: 14

CDR3 protein: CASSPTPQTIPYEQYF
J gene: TRBJ2-7
D gene: -
clone size: many
V gene: TRBV18
CDR3 length: 16

CDR3 protein: CASSLVSINQPQHF
J gene: TRBJ1-5
D gene: -
clone size: -
V gene: TRBV7-2
CDR3 length: 14

CDR3 protein: CASSTQGARYGYTF
J gene: TRBJ1-2
D gene: TRBD1
clone size: -
V gene: TRBV28
CDR3 length: 14

CDR3 protein: CASSVAAGVNEKLFF
J gene: TRBJ1-4
D gene: -
clone size: -
V gene: TRBV9
CDR3 length: 15

CDR3 protein: CASSSYRDKNGYTF
J gene: TRBJ1-2
D gene: -
clone size: -
V gene: TRBV5-4
CDR3 length: 14

CDR3 protein: CASSQPGQGNYGYTF
J gene: TRBJ1-2
D gene: TRBD1
clone size: -
V gene: TRBV4-1
CDR3 length: 15

CDR3 protein: CASSVGQGALQPQHF
J gene: TRBJ1-5
D gene: TRBD1
clone size: -
V gene: TRBV9
CDR3 length: 15

CDR3 protein: CASSLAGSYEQYF
J gene: TRBJ2-7
D gene: -
clone size: few
V gene: TRBV7-2
CDR3 length: 13

CDR3 protein: CASSIPETGGNTEAFF
J gene: TRBJ1-1
D gene: -
clone size: -
V gene: TRBV6-6
CDR3 length: 16

CDR3 protein: CSAPTPGNEQFF
J gene: TRBJ2-1
D gene: -
clone size: once
V gene: TRBV29-1
CDR3 length: 12

CDR3 protein: CASSASAGEYTGELFF
J gene: TRBJ2-2
D gene: TRBD2
clone size: -
V gene: TRBV6-4
CDR3 length: 16

CDR3 protein: CASSQDWDRGYEQYF
J gene: TRBJ2-7
D gene: TRBD1
clone size: -
V gene: TRBV4-3
CDR3 length: 15

CDR3 protein: CSVEFLVDEQFF
J gene: TRBJ2-1
D gene: -
clone size: -
V gene: TRBV29-1
CDR3 length: 12

CDR3 protein: CASSPTGPSEKLFF
J gene: TRBJ1-4
D gene: -
clone size: -
V gene: TRBV5-1
CDR3 length: 14

CDR3 protein: CASSLLHRTGDFNGAEAFF
J gene: TRBJ1-1
D gene: TRBD1
clone size: -
V gene: TRBV5-5
CDR3 length: 19

CDR3 protein: CASSLGRQAEAFF
J gene: TRBJ1-1
D gene: -
clone size: once
V gene: TRBV7-8
CDR3 length: 13

CDR3 protein: CSVEDQGKGNTEAFF
J gene: TRBJ1-1
D gene: -
clone size: -
V gene: TRBV29-1
CDR3 length: 15

CDR3 protein: CASSSDRHTEAFF
J gene: TRBJ1-1
D gene: -
clone size: -
V gene: TRBV7-3
CDR3 length: 13